The 9 T cell receptor beta chains below were found in one sample sequenced in a study of blood T cell repertoires in COVID-19. The data were produced by immunoSEQ multiplex PCR, yet TCRdb's version contains in-frame clones alone and is incomplete. The table lists 250,000 to 300,000 clones, approximately 91% of them singletons. Sequencing was carried out using peripheral blood. All receptors come from a woman aged 55-69 years with acute or convalescent COVID-19.

The J gene is TRBJ1-1, the V gene TRBV30; no clear D gene. Trimming shortened V by 3 bases and J by 7 bases, and 12 bases separated the two germline ends. The CDR3 covers 12 residues. Germline V gives CDR1 GTSNPN, CDR2 SVGIG (reference sequence). DNA of the CDR3: TGTGCCTGGAGGCACGGACTGATTGAAGCTTTCTTT. This encodes CAWRHGLIEAFF.

The rearrangement links TRBV30 to TRBJ2-3; D may be TRBD2 (6 bases). This CDR3 contains 14 residues. Per the germline V gene, CDR1 is GTSNPN and CDR2 is SVGIG (reference sequence). Trimming left V 2 bases short and J 0 bases short, with 9 bases between. The CDR3: CAWSPSASTDTQYF. The DNA for the CDR3 is TGTGCCTGGAGTCCTAGCGCTAGCACAGATACGCAGTATTTT.

The chain has TRBV6-5 and TRBJ2-7; 7 bases match TRBD1. Germline V gene lookup returns CDR1 MNHEY and CDR2 SVGAGI. The CDR3 runs 14 residues. The junction had 7 bases not matched to a gene; V was cut back by 6 bases and J by 2 bases. The CDR3 DNA is TGTGCCAGCAGCAAGGGGACAGTAACCTACGAGCAGTACTTC. Its protein is CASSKGTVTYEQYF.

The CDR3 is CASSYSRLDGYTF. The CDR3 region has the DNA TGTGCCAGCAGTTACTCGAGGTTAGATGGCTACACCTTC. This chain joins TRBV6-5 and TRBJ1-2; no definite D call. Trimming pared 0 bases from V and 6 bases from J, leaving 8 bases between. The CDR3 runs to 13 residues. Germline V lookup: CDR1 MNHEY, CDR2 SVGAGI.

This clone was picked up a small number of times. The V gene is TRBV27, the J gene TRBJ2-1; the match to TRBD1 covers 9 bases. The CDR3 spans 16 residues. Germline CDR1 is MNHEY and CDR2 is SMNVEV (reference sequence). V trimming: 3 bases; J trimming: 12 bases; junction bases outside the gene matches: 15. The CDR3 DNA reads as TGTGCCAGCAGTTTTAACCCGGGACAGGGTACCCTCCCGCAGTTCTTC. Amino acids: CASSFNPGQGTLPQFF.

The V call is TRBV3-1 (or the pseudogene TRBV3-2), the J call TRBJ1-3; D is unclear. The CDR3 loop spans 13 amino acids. V dropped 4 bases and J dropped 3 bases, with 7 bases sitting between them. Germline V lookup: CDR1 LGHDT, CDR2 YNNKEL (reference sequence). Written as DNA, the CDR3 is TGTGCCAGCAGCCCCTACCTTGGAAACACCATATATTTT. The encoded protein is CASSPYLGNTIYF.

This rearrangement joins TRBV19 to TRBJ2-7; tentative D call: TRBD2 (6 bases). The CDR3 has 16 amino acids. CDR1 is LNHDA and CDR2 is SQIVND in the germline V gene (reference sequence). V was pared by 1 base and J by 0 bases, with 13 bases between. CDR3 in DNA: TGTGCCAGTAGTATAGGCGCGGGGCAGAGCTCCTACGAGCAGTACTTC. It specifies CASSIGAGQSSYEQYF.

The chain employs TRBV5-1 and TRBJ1-1, with D perhaps matching TRBD1 (5 bases). CDR3 length: 15 residues. V was clipped by 3 bases and J by 3 bases, with 15 bases between them. The germline V gene has CDR1 SGHRS and CDR2 YFSETQ. The CDR3 sequence: CASSWGLHGDTEAFF. The CDR3 nucleotides read TGCGCCAGCAGCTGGGGACTCCATGGGGACACTGAAGCTTTCTTT.

The chain uses TRBV11-2 and TRBJ1-6; 8 positions agree with TRBD1. V trimming: 1 base; J trimming: 6 bases; junction bases outside the gene matches: 8. The CDR3 contains 17 residues. Per germline, CDR1 SGHAT and CDR2 FQNNGV. CDR3 sequence (DNA): TGTGCCAGCAGCTTAGGGGCAGGGGGCAGGGGTAATTCACCCCTCCACTTT. Its protein product is CASSLGAGGRGNSPLHF.